The subject of this entry is one T cell receptor beta chain. Its antigen is not identified. In TCRdb, the 5' RACE reads were re-called with MiXCR into one record per CDR3 protein. This table has some 180,000 distinct CDR3 sequences, 13% appearing once. This sample is part of a study of T-cell memory formation after mild COVID-19. Whole-study findings and limits: Later expanders leaned CD4+, whereas clones that contracted between day 15 and 85 were balanced CD4/CD8.

V was cut by 3 bases and J by 5 bases, with 13 bases left in between. The CDR3 contains 15 residues. Germline lookup yields CDR1 ENHRY and CDR2 SYGVKD. The sequence was obtained from a man aged 18 to 29 who had mild COVID-19 (a few samples of this study predate the infection). Cell type and time point are not known. V usage is TRBV10-3 and J usage is TRBJ1-4; D is undetermined. The sequencing input was PBMCs or a T cell subset sorted from them (not recorded which). CDR3 in amino acids: CAISDPTTANEKLFF. CDR3 in DNA: TGTGCCATCAGTGACCCTACGACGGCGAATGAAAAACTGTTTTTT.